This TCR beta chain was identified during a study of cytomegalovirus exposure and HLA in healthy donors. Overall study results and limits: TCR beta V- and J-gene trimming, according to a later analysis, was linked to a missense DCLRE1C variant. In vitro work confirmed that a few CMV-associated chains recognize CMV antigens.

The V gene lost 2 bases and the J gene lost 5 bases, with 13 bases spanning the gap. Germline V gives CDR1 SGHRS, CDR2 YFSETQ. The CDR3 sequence is 15 residues long. Details on this clone: Its matching antigen is unknown.

60 Vbeta and 13 Jbeta primers were used in PCR. Using immunoSEQ multiplex PCR, the repertoire was profiled, and TCRdb retains in-frame clones only, with some absent. The data show about 120,000 clones, about 80% seen once. All donors participated as healthy donors of bone marrow. Sequenced sample: PBMCs. The TCR originated in a male donor in good health and CMV-seronegative. The genes are TRBV5-1 and TRBJ2-2, with D perhaps TRBD2 (6 bases). The CDR3 is CASSFLTSFTGELFF. The CDR3 region has the DNA TGCGCCAGCAGCTTTCTTACTAGCTTTACCGGGGAGCTGTTTTTT.